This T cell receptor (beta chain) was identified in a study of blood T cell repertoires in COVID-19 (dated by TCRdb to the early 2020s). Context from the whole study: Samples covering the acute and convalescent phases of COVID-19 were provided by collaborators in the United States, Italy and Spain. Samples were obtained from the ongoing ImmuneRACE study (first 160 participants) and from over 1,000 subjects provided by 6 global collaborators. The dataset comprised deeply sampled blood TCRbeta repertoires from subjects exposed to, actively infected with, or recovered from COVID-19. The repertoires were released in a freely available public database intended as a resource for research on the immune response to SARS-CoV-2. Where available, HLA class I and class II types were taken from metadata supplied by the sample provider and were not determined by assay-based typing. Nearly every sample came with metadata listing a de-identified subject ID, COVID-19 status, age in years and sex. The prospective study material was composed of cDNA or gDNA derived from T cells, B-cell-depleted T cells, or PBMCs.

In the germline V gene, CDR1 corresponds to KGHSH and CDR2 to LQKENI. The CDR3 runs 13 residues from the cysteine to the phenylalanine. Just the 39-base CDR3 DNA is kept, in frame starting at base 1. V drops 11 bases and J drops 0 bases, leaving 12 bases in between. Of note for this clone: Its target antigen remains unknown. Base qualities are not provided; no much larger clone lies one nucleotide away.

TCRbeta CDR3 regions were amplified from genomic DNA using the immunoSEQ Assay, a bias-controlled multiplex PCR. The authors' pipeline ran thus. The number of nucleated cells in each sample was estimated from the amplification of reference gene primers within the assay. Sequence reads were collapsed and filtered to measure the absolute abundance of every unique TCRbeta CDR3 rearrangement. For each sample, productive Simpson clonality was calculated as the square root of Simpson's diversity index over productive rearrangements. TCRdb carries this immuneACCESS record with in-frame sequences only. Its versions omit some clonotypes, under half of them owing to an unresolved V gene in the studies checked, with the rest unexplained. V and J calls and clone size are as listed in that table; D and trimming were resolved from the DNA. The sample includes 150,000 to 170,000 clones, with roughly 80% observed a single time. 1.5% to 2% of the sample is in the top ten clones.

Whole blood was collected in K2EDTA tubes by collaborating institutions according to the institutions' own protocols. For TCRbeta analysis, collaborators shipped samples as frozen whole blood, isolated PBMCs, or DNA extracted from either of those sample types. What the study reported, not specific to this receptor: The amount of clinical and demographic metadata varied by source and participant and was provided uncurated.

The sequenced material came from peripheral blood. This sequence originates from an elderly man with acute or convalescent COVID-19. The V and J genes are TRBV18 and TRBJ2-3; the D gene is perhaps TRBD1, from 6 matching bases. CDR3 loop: CAGRTASTDTQYF. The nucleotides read TGTGCCGGACGGACAGCCAGCACAGATACGCAGTATTTT.